What follows are 17 T cell receptor beta chains derived from one specimen sequenced in a study of a mutant IDH1 vaccine in newly diagnosed glioma. The data were produced by immunoSEQ multiplex PCR, yet TCRdb's version contains in-frame clones alone and is incomplete. Here the sample spans about 46,000 clones, 85% to 95% being singletons. Antigens for these TCRs are unknown. The time point here: week 35, safety follow-up. Vaccination comprised doses that each held 300 ug of mutant IDH1 20-mer peptide, plus topical imiquimod. Sequencing used PBMCs, obtained from a glioma patient whose treatment included an IDH1 peptide vaccine. Every receptor here comes from a man aged 50 to 60 with glioma.

The V call is TRBV18, the J call TRBJ1-3; D is unresolved. CDR3 length equals 15 residues. The V end lost 2 bases, the J end lost 3 bases, and 11 bases lay between the germline ends. Germline CDR1 and CDR2: KGHSH and LQKENI. The CDR3 sequence is CASSPVSGIGNTIYF. The DNA for the CDR3 is TGTGCCAGCTCACCAGTTTCGGGGATTGGAAACACCATATATTTT.

This clone was counted once. The gene calls are TRBV19 and TRBJ1-4; D perhaps matches TRBD1 (5 bases). The ends were cut back, 7 bases at V and 7 bases at J, with 13 bases in the middle. Germline values: CDR1 LNHDA, CDR2 SQIVND (reference sequence). The CDR3 is made up of 13 amino acids. CDR3 protein: CASTEGLIEKLFF. The CDR3 bases are TGTGCCAGTACAGAGGGACTCATTGAAAAACTGTTTTTT.

This chain uses TRBV20-1 with TRBJ1-2; 8 bases fit TRBD1. J lost 7 bases, V lost 6 bases, and 4 bases had no gene match. The CDR3 has 11 amino acids. CDR1 is DFQATT, CDR2 SNEGSKA, per germline (reference sequence). The CDR3 nucleotides are TGCAGTGCCAGGACAGGGTTTGGCTACACCTTC. This gives the protein CSARTGFGYTF.

This chain joins TRBV4-1 and TRBJ1-5; 9 bases match TRBD1. CDR3 length: 15 residues. The J segment lost 4 bases and the V segment lost 3 bases, leaving 4 bases of the junction unmatched. Germline V CDR1 and CDR2: MGHRA, YSYEKL. The CDR3 DNA is TGCGCCAGCAGCCAGGACAGGGGCCCTAATCAGCCCCAGCATTTT. Protein product: CASSQDRGPNQPQHF.

This rearrangement joins TRBV29-1 to TRBJ1-1, with 9 nucleotides matching TRBD1. The germline CDR1 and CDR2 sequences are SQVTM and ANQGSEA. Trimming took 7 bases from V and 0 from J; bases not matched to a gene: 3. The CDR3 length is 13 residues. The DNA for the CDR3 is TGCAGCGCCGGGACAGGGATGAACACTGAAGCTTTCTTT. Translating gives CSAGTGMNTEAFF. Filled out from reference TRBV29-1 and TRBJ1-1, the complete variable domain reads SAVISQKPSRDICQRGTSLTIQCQVDSQVTMMFWYRQQPGQSLTLIATANQGSEATYESGFVIDKFPISRPNLTFSTLTVSNMSPEDSSIYLCSAGTGMNTEAFFGQGTRLTVV.

The chain uses TRBV9 and TRBJ2-7, with D perhaps TRBD2 (5 bases). Germline CDR1 reads SGDLS; CDR2 reads YYNGEE. The CDR3 is 14 amino acids. V lost 0 bases and J lost 4, with 11 bases in between. In nucleotides, the CDR3 is TGTGCCAGCAGCGTAGATCCGGGGATGTACGAGCAGTACTTC. Protein sequence: CASSVDPGMYEQYF.

The chain combines TRBV9 with TRBJ1-3; D unclear. Germline-derived CDR1 and CDR2 are SGDLS and YYNGEE. V lost 0 bases to trimming and J lost 4 bases, with 14 bases between them. The CDR3 has 16 amino acids. In DNA form, the CDR3 reads TGTGCCAGCAGCGTAGGGTGGGGTCGCCGCGGAAACACCATATATTTT. Translating gives CASSVGWGRRGNTIYF.

The chain combines TRBV19 with TRBJ1-1; no clear D. Trimming left V 6 bases short and J 1 base short, with 15 bases between. The germline V gene has CDR1 LNHDA and CDR2 SQIVND (reference sequence). The CDR3 runs to 15 residues. The DNA for the CDR3 is TGTGCCAGTAGCCCGGATTACTCCCCGAACACTGAAGCTTTCTTT. Residues: CASSPDYSPNTEAFF.

This clone was recorded only once. The rearrangement uses TRBV5-1 and TRBJ2-7; either TRBD1 or TRBD2 may supply D (5 bases each). This CDR3 spans 15 amino acids. Germline V gene sequence: CDR1 SGHRS, CDR2 YFSETQ. The ends were cut back, 1 base at V and 0 bases at J, with 11 bases in the middle. CDR3 nucleotides: TGCGCCAGCAGCTTGTTCGGGGCCCTCTCCTACGAGCAGTACTTC. As protein: CASSLFGALSYEQYF.

V usage is TRBV4-3 and J usage is TRBJ1-6; D might be TRBD1 (5 bases). The germline V and J ends were trimmed by 0 bases and 0 bases, with 12 bases remaining between them. CDR1 LGHNA and CDR2 YSLEER come from the germline V gene. This CDR3 is 18 amino acids long. CDR3 nucleotides: TGCGCCAGCAGCCAAGAGGCGGGGCCCGGCTCCTATAATTCACCCCTCCACTTT. It translates to CASSQEAGPGSYNSPLHF.

The count of this clone is one. This sequence joins TRBV19 and TRBJ2-7; D not resolved. CDR1 and CDR2 (germline): LNHDA, SQIVND (reference sequence). Trimming left V 5 bases short and J 1 base short, with 12 bases between. The CDR3 contains 14 residues. This CDR3 reads CASSVAHRSYEQYF. The CDR3 DNA sequence: TGTGCCAGTAGTGTAGCTCATCGGTCCTACGAGCAGTACTTC. The full variable domain, rest sourced from reference TRBV19 and TRBJ2-7, is DGGITQSPKYLFRKEGQNVTLSCEQNLNHDAMYWYRQDPGQGLRLIYYSQIVNDFQKGDIAEGYSVSREKKESFPLTVTSAQKNPTAFYLCASSVAHRSYEQYFGPGTRLTVT.

CDR3 loop: CASSQDSRENEQFF. CDR3 in DNA: TGTGCCAGCAGCCAAGATAGTCGTGAAAATGAGCAGTTCTTC. The V call is TRBV4-2, the J call TRBJ2-1, with unresolved D. From germline, CDR1 is LGHNA and CDR2 YNFKEQ. Between the trimmed V and J ends, which lost 0 bases and 7 bases, there was a span of 10 bases. The CDR3 is made up of 14 amino acids.

This rearrangement joins TRBV7-9 to TRBJ2-3, with TRBD1 matching over 9 bases. The CDR3 is 15 amino acids. CDR1 and CDR2 (germline): SEHNR, FQNEAQ (reference sequence). The ends lost 1 base at V and 2 bases at J; junction bases unmatched: 1. The chain's CDR3 is CASSLGDRVTDTQYF. The CDR3 region has the DNA TGTGCCAGCAGCTTAGGGGACAGGGTCACAGATACGCAGTATTTT.

V usage is TRBV5-4 and J usage is TRBJ2-7, with TRBD2 identical over 13 bases. CDR3 length: 15 amino acids. Germline CDR1 reads SGHNT; CDR2 reads YYREEE (reference sequence). J lost 3 bases, V lost 0 bases, and 0 bases had no gene match. The CDR3 DNA reads as TGTGCCAGCAGCTTGGGACTAGCGGGGGGCTACGAGCAGTACTTC. This codes for CASSLGLAGGYEQYF.

This clone was detected only once. V and J are TRBV18 and TRBJ1-1; maybe TRBD1 (5 bases). The CDR3 runs to 14 residues. V lost 4 bases to trimming and J lost 3 bases, with 12 bases between them. Per the germline V gene, CDR1 is KGHSH and CDR2 is LQKENI. The CDR3 DNA reads as TGTGCCAGCTCACTGACAGCCTCGGACACTGAAGCTTTCTTT. Amino acid sequence: CASSLTASDTEAFF.

The rearrangement uses TRBV7-9 and TRBJ2-7, with 7 bases that match TRBD1. Trimming took 5 bases from V and 6 from J; bases not matched to a gene: 7. From germline, CDR1 is SEHNR and CDR2 FQNEAQ (reference sequence). CDR3 length: 13 residues. The CDR3 DNA follows: TGTGCCAGCAGCGCAGGGACAGTCCGCGAGCAGTACTTC. Protein: CASSAGTVREQYF.

The genes are TRBV4-3 and TRBJ2-4; D not certain. The V and J ends lost 2 bases and 0 bases respectively, with 8 bases between them. The CDR3 sequence is 15 residues long. Per the germline V gene, CDR1 is LGHNA and CDR2 is YSLEER. This CDR3 is CASSQNVIAKNIQYF. CDR3 nucleotides: TGCGCCAGCAGCCAAAACGTAATAGCCAAAAACATTCAGTACTTC.